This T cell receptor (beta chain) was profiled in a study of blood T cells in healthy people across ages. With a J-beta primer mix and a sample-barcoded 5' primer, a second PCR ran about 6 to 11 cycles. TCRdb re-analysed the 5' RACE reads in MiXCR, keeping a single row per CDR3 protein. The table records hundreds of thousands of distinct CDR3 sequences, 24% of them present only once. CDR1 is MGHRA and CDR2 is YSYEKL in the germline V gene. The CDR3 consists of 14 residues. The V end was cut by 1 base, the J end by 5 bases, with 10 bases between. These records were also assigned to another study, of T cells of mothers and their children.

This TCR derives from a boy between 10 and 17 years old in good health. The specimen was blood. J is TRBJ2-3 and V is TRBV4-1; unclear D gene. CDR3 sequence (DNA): TGCGCCAGCAGCCAAGCAGGTCAGAGAGATACGCAGTATTTT. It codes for CASSQAGQRDTQYF.